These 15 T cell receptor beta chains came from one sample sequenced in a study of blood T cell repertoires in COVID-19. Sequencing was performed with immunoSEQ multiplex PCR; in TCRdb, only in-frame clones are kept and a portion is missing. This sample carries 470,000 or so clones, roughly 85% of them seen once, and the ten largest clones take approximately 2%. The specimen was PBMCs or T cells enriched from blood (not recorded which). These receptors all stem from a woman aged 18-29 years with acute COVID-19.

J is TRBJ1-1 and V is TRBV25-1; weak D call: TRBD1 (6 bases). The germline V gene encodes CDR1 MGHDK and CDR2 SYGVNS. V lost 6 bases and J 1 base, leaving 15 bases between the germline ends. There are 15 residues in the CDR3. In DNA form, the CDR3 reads TGTGCCAGCAGGCAAACAGGGTCGTGGAACACTGAAGCTTTCTTT. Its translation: CASRQTGSWNTEAFF.

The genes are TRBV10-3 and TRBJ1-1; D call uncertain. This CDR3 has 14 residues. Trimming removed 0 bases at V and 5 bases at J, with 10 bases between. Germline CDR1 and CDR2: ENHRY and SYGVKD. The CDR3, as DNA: TGTGCCATCAGTGAGTCGGTCACGGGGACTGAAGCTTTCTTT. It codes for CAISESVTGTEAFF.

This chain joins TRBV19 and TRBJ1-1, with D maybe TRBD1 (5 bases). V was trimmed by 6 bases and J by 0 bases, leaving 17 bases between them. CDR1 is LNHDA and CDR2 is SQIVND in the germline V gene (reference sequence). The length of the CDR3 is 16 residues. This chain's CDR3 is CASRSSGGAMNTEAFF. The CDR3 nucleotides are TGTGCCAGTAGATCTTCCGGGGGTGCTATGAACACTGAAGCTTTCTTT.

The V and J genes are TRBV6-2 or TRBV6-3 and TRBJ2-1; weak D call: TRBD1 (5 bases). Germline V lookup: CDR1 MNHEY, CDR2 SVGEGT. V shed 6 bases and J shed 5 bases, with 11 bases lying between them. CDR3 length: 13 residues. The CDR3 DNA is TGTGCCAGCAGCACAAGGGGTAACAATGAGCAGTTCTTC. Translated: CASSTRGNNEQFF.

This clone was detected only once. The CDR3 here is CASGSYYEQYF. CDR3 nucleotide sequence: TGTGCCAGTGGTAGTTACTACGAGCAGTACTTC. The rearrangement uses TRBV19 and TRBJ2-7, with D uncertain. CDR3 length: 11 amino acids. Looked up from germline, CDR1 is LNHDA and CDR2 is SQIVND (reference sequence). With 8 bases removed from V and 3 bases from J, the gap between germline ends came to 8 bases.

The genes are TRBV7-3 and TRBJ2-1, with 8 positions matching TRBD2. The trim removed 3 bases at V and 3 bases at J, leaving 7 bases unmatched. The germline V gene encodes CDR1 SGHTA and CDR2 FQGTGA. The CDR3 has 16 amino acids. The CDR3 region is CASSLGGGRLYNEQFF. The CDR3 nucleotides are TGTGCCAGCAGCTTGGGCGGGGGGCGCCTCTACAATGAGCAGTTCTTC.

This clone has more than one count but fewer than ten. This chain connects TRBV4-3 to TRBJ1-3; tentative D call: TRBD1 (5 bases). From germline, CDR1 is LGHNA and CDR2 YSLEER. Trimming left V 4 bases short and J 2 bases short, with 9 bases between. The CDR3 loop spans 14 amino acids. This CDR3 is CASSPGQTGNTIYF. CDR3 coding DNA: TGCGCCAGCAGCCCCGGACAAACTGGAAACACCATATATTTT.

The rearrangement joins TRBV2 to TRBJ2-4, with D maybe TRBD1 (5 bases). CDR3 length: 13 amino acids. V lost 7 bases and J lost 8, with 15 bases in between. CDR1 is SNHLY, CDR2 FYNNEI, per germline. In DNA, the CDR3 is TGTGCCAGCACGACAGAAACTCGGGACATTCAGTACTTC. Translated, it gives CASTTETRDIQYF. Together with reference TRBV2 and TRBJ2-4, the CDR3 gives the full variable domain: EPEVTQTPSHQVTQMGQEVILRCVPISNHLYFYWYRQILGQKVEFLVSFYNNEISEKSEIFDDQFSVERPDGSNFTLKIRSTKLEDSAMYFCASTTETRDIQYFGAGTRLSVL.

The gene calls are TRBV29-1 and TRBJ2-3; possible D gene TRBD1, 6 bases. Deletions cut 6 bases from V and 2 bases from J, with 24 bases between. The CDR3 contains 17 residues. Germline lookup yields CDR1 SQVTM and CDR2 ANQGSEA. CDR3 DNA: TGCAGCGTCCAAAGCGTGGACAGACTATTTGCCACAGATACGCAGTATTTT. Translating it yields CSVQSVDRLFATDTQYF.

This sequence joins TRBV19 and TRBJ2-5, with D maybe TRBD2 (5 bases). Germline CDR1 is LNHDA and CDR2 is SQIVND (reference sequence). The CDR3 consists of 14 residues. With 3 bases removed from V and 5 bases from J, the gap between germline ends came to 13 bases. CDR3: CASSMALEGETQYF. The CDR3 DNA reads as TGTGCCAGTAGTATGGCACTAGAGGGTGAGACCCAGTACTTC.

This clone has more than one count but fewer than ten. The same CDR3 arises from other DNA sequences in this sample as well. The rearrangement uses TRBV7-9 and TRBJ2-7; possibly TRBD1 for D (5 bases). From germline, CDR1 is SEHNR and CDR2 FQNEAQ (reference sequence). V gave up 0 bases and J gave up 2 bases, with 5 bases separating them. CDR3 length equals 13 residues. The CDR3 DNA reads TGTGCCAGCAGCTTAGCAGGGGCCTACGAGCAGTACTTC. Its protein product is CASSLAGAYEQYF.

The CDR3 sequence is CASSQATGGLPYGYTF. The CDR3 coding sequence is TGTGCCAGCAGCCAAGCGACAGGCGGCCTCCCCTATGGCTACACCTTC. V gene TRBV4-2 combines with J gene TRBJ1-2; a possible D gene is TRBD1 (6 bases). Germline V gene lookup returns CDR1 LGHNA and CDR2 YNFKEQ. V was trimmed by 1 base and J by 4 bases, leaving 16 bases between them. CDR3 length: 16 amino acids.

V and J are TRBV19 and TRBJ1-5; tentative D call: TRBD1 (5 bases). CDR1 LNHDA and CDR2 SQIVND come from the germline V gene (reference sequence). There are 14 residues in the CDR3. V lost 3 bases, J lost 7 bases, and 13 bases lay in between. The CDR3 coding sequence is TGTGCCAGTAGTATTCTCGGGGGTGACCAGCCCCAGCATTTT. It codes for CASSILGGDQPQHF.

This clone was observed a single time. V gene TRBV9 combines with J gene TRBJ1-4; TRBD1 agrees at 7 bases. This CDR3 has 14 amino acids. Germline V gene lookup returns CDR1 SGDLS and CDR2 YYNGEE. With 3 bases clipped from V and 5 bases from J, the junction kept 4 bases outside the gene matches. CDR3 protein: CASSAGTANEKLFF. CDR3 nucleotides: TGTGCCAGCAGCGCTGGGACAGCAAATGAAAAACTGTTTTTT.

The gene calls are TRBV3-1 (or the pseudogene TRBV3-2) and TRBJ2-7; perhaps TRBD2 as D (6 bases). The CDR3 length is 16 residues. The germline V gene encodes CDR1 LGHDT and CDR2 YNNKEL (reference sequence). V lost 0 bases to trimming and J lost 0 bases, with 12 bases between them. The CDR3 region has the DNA TGTGCCAGCAGCCAAGATTATGCTAGCGACTCCTACGAGCAGTACTTC. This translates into CASSQDYASDSYEQYF.